The TCR beta chain under discussion was sequenced for a study of siplizumab effects on memory and regulatory T cells (dated by TCRdb to about 2019). As for the study more broadly: The study examined how the anti-CD2 antibody siplizumab affects alloreactive T-cell subsets in allogeneic mixed lymphocyte reactions built from human PBMCs. Broader findings and caveats from the paper: For roughly 80-97% of proliferating CD4+ or CD8+ clones, no naive or memory phenotype could be assigned. Unstimulated naive T cells appeared to be more diverse than memory T cells, and naive cells seemed to make a substantial contribution to the alloresponse. Siplizumab significantly lowered the cumulative frequency of alloreactive sequences that could be traced to unstimulated CD4+ memory T cells. Because sequences below about 10^-5 frequency were poorly captured, only a minor fraction of alloreactive clones could be mapped to unstimulated subsets. Among mappable alloreactive CD4+ clones, the Treg-derived fraction averaged nearly 70% with siplizumab versus around 25% in control reactions. Whether proliferating Tregs from siplizumab cultures actually had suppressive function was not functionally confirmed.

The CDR3 spans 14 residues, from the cysteine through the phenylalanine. Only CDR3 DNA remains: 42 bases, in frame from the first base. Germline trimming: 2 bases from V, 5 bases from J; junction bases outside gene matches: 1. CDR1 and CDR2 (SGHTA, FQGNSA) derive from the germline V gene. Concerning this clone: The clone's antigen remains unknown. It has no much larger one-base neighbor in the sample; base qualities were not kept.

Sorted unstimulated T cells and proliferating T cells recovered from mixed lymphocyte reactions underwent TCRbeta CDR3 sequencing. Fresh whole blood from nine to eleven HLA-typed healthy donors was used to isolate PBMCs. To map where alloreactive clones came from, CD4+ regulatory T cells in the unstimulated state were FACS-sorted. Preparation of the library involved the immunoSEQ multiplex PCR assay. Each sample had roughly 90,000 TCR templates assayed by the deep sequencing platform. Genomic DNA extracted from sorted T cells was the material used for TCRbeta CDR3 sequencing. In the source study's methods: The R programming language was used for the clonal analysis of the TCRbeta CDR3 data. Alloreactive CD4+ and CD8+ clones were defined by comparing unstimulated samples with post-reaction CFSE-low samples. Regulatory or non-regulatory origin of alloreactive CD4+ clones was assigned by matching sequences to the sorted unstimulated Treg and non-Treg repertoires. TCRdb provides this immuneACCESS table in a form limited to in-frame rearrangements. Some clones are lacking; in checked studies, under half of them reflect an unresolved V gene, and why the rest are absent is not known. V, J and clone size reflect that table, while D and trimming were determined from the DNA. In all, the sample holds more than 85,000 clones, and about 92% of those were seen once. Around 0.77% of the sample goes to the ten largest clones.

The chain is made from TRBV7-2 and TRBJ2-2, with 8 bases in between that match TRBD2. The sample comprised Tregs sorted from blood. This receptor was identified in a human donor in good health. The CDR3 protein sequence reads: CASSLTSGTGELFF. In nucleotide form, the sequence is TGTGCCAGCAGCTTAACTAGCGGTACCGGGGAGCTGTTTTTT.